What follows are 14 T cell receptor beta chains derived from one specimen sequenced in a study of identical twins. Each CDR3 protein is one row after TCRdb ran MiXCR on the 5' RACE reads. The data hold hundreds of thousands of distinct CDR3 sequences, with less than 25% observed a single time. These sequences were also reported in another study, on T cells expressing NK-cell markers.

Sequenced: CD4+ T cells sorted from blood. Receptor source: a woman younger than 35 in good health.

There are many counts of this clonotype. The rearrangement uses TRBV12-3 or TRBV12-4 and TRBJ1-1; 7 nucleotides agree with TRBD1. This CDR3 is built from 13 residues. The V segment lost 9 bases and the J segment 1 base; nucleotides outside the gene matches: 5. The CDR3 here is CASAGQANTEAFF. The CDR3 DNA sequence: TGTGCCAGTGCCGGACAGGCGAACACTGAAGCTTTCTTT.

There are a few counts of this clonotype. The chain couples TRBV10-3 to TRBJ1-1; D may be TRBD1 (6 bases). V dropped 0 bases and J dropped 3 bases, with 14 bases sitting between them. The CDR3 spans 16 residues. The germline gives CDR1 ENHRY, CDR2 SYGVKD. The chain's CDR3 is CAISESQRGIDTEAFF. CDR3 bases: TGTGCCATCAGTGAGTCGCAAAGGGGGATCGACACTGAAGCTTTCTTT.

This chain joins TRBV12-3 or TRBV12-4 and TRBJ2-6; D unresolved. V lost 1 base, J lost 18 bases, and 10 bases lay in between. The CDR3 is made up of 11 amino acids. The CDR3 protein is CASSLESLRTF. The CDR3 DNA follows: TGTGCCAGCAGTTTAGAGTCCCTGAGGACTTTC.

The V and J genes are TRBV11-3 and TRBJ2-1, with 8 bases aligning to TRBD2. The ends lost 5 bases at V and 9 bases at J; junction bases unmatched: 6. The CDR3 spans 13 residues. CDR1 SGHNT and CDR2 YENEEA come from the germline V gene. The CDR3: CASSPGGPGEQFF. CDR3 nucleotides: TGTGCCAGCAGCCCGGGGGGGCCGGGTGAGCAGTTCTTC.

The gene calls are TRBV7-2 and TRBJ2-7; 8 nucleotides match TRBD1. The CDR3 sequence is 13 residues long. The germline gives CDR1 SGHTA, CDR2 FQGNSA. J was trimmed by 4 bases and V by 5 bases; bases with no gene match: 4. CDR3 amino acids: CASSRTGWYEQYF. The DNA of the CDR3 is TGTGCCAGCAGCCGGACAGGGTGGTACGAGCAGTACTTC.

This clonotype was seen only a few times. This rearrangement joins TRBV6-1 to TRBJ2-1, with D possibly being TRBD1 (6 bases). The V and J ends lost 6 bases and 3 bases respectively, with 12 bases between them. CDR1 and CDR2 from the germline V gene are MNHNS and SASEGT. The CDR3 loop spans 14 amino acids. CDR3 sequence reads: CASRTTGIYNEQFF. CDR3 coding DNA: TGTGCCAGCAGGACCACAGGGATCTACAATGAGCAGTTCTTC.

The V call is TRBV18, the J call TRBJ1-1, with 8 nucleotides matching TRBD1. Germline values: CDR1 KGHSH, CDR2 LQKENI. Trimming cost V 2 bases and J 0 bases; bases outside gene matches: 8. The CDR3 covers 17 residues. The CDR3 here is CASSPGTGAAMNTEAFF. The DNA of the CDR3 is TGTGCCAGCTCACCAGGGACAGGAGCGGCCATGAACACTGAAGCTTTCTTT.

The J gene is TRBJ1-4, the V gene TRBV4-3; D not resolved. Germline V gives CDR1 LGHNA, CDR2 YSLEER. Trimming took off 1 base at V and 0 bases at J, with 12 bases between the two ends. The CDR3 extends over 17 amino acids. The CDR3 sequence: CASSQVGGRATNEKLFF. CDR3 nucleotides: TGCGCCAGCAGCCAAGTTGGAGGACGGGCAACTAATGAAAAACTGTTTTTT.

This chain uses TRBV4-2 with TRBJ2-3, with D perhaps matching TRBD2 (6 bases). The CDR3 is 13 residues long. V shed 5 bases and J shed 4 bases, with 10 bases lying between them. The germline gives CDR1 LGHNA, CDR2 YNFKEQ. The CDR3 reads CASSTASADTQYF. The CDR3 DNA follows: TGTGCCAGCAGCACCGCTAGCGCAGATACGCAGTATTTT.

This clonotype has just a few counts. The CDR3 sequence is CASSPVGGRYNEQFF. Here the CDR3 DNA reads TGCGCCAGCAGCCCGGTTGGCGGGCGATACAATGAGCAGTTCTTC. The chain couples TRBV5-1 to TRBJ2-1; D possibly corresponds to TRBD2 (5 bases). Germline lookup yields CDR1 SGHRS and CDR2 YFSETQ. The CDR3 sequence is 15 residues long. The V end was cut by 4 bases, the J end by 4 bases, with 15 bases between.

In this sample, this clonotype turned up a few times. This chain uses TRBV20-1 with TRBJ2-2; tentatively, D is TRBD1 (5 bases). Germline CDR1 DFQATT, CDR2 SNEGSKA (reference sequence). Trimming left V 5 bases short and J 2 bases short, with 9 bases between. This CDR3 comprises 13 residues. The CDR3 DNA reads as TGCAGTGCTTCAGGGTTCAACACCGGGGAGCTGTTTTTT. This gives the protein CSASGFNTGELFF.

In this sample, this clonotype turned up a few times. The V call is TRBV14, the J call TRBJ2-3, with D hard to call. The V end was cut by 0 bases, the J end by 1 base, with 8 bases between. CDR1 SGHDN and CDR2 FVKESK come from the germline V gene. The CDR3 has 15 residues. The CDR3, as DNA: TGTGCCAGCAGCCAAGAACGGCAGGGCACAGATACGCAGTATTTT. Its translation: CASSQERQGTDTQYF.

The J gene is TRBJ2-1, the V gene TRBV5-1, with D hard to call. The CDR3 runs to 14 residues. Germline V gene sequence: CDR1 SGHRS, CDR2 YFSETQ. The germline V and J ends were trimmed by 4 bases and 5 bases, with 13 bases remaining between them. The CDR3, as DNA: TGCGCCAGCAGCCTTGGCAGATTTAACAATGAGCAGTTCTTC. This sequence encodes CASSLGRFNNEQFF.

The V gene is TRBV29-1, the J gene TRBJ2-5; weak D call: TRBD2 (6 bases). V was shortened by 0 bases and J by 0 bases, with 11 bases between the two germline ends. CDR1 and CDR2 (germline): SQVTM, ANQGSEA. The CDR3 extends over 15 amino acids. The CDR3: CSVEEERGYQETQYF. CDR3 in DNA: TGCAGCGTTGAAGAGGAACGGGGGTACCAAGAGACCCAGTACTTC.